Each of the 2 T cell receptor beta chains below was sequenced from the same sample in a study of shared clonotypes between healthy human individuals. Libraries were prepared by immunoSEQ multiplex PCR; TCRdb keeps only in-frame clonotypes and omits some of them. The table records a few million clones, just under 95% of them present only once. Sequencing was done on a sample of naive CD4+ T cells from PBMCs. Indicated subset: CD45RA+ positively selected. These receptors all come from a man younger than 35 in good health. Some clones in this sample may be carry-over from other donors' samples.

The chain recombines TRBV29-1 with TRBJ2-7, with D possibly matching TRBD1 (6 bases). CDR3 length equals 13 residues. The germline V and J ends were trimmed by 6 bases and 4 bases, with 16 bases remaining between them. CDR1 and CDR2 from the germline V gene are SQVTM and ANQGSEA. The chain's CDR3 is CSVIGGQGYEQYF. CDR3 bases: TGCAGCGTCATTGGGGGACAAGGGTACGAGCAGTACTTC.

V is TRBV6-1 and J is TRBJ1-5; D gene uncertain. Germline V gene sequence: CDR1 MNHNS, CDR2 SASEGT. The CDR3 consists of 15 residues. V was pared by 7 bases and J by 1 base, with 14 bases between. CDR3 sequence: CASTWGVGSNQPQHF. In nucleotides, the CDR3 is TGTGCCAGCACGTGGGGTGTGGGAAGCAATCAGCCCCAGCATTTT.